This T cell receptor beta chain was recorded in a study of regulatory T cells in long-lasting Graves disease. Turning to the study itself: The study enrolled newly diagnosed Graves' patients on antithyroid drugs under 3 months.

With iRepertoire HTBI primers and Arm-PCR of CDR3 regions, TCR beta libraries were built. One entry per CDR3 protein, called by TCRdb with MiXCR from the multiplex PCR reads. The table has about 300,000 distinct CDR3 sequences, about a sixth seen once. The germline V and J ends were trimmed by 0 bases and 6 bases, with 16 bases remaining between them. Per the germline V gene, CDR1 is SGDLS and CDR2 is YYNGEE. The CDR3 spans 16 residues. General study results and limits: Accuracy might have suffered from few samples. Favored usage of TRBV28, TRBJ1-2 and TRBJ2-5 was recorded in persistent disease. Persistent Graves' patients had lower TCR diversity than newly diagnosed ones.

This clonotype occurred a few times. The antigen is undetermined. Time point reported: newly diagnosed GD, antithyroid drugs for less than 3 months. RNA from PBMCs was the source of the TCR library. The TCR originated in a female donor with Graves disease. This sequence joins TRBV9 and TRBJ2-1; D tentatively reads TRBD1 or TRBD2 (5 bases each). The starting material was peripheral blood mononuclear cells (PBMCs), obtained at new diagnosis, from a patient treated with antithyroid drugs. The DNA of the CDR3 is TGTGCCAGCAGCGTAGCTCCCGGGACCACGCTCAATGAGCAGTTCTTC. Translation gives CASSVAPGTTLNEQFF. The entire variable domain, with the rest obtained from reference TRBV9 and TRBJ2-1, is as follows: DSGVTQTPKHLITATGQRVTLRCSPRSGDLSVYWYQQSLDQGLQFLIQYYNGEERAKGNILERFSAQQFPDLHSELNLSSLELGDSALYFCASSVAPGTTLNEQFFGPGTRLTVL.